The 29 T cell receptor beta chains presented below share a single source sample, sequenced in a study of blood T cell repertoires in COVID-19. Data came from immunoSEQ multiplex PCR; TCRdb stores just in-frame clones and leaves some out. This sample has some 150,000 clones, with around 83% found just once. The sample comprised peripheral blood. The receptors originated from a human donor in a cohort sampled during active COVID-19.

The chain carries TRBV6-5 and TRBJ2-7; D call uncertain. The CDR3 loop spans 13 amino acids. Looked up from germline, CDR1 is MNHEY and CDR2 is SVGAGI. The V end was cut by 6 bases, the J end by 2 bases, with 11 bases between. CDR3 sequence reads: CASSPHRTYEQYF. The CDR3 nucleotides read TGTGCCAGCAGCCCCCACAGAACCTACGAGCAGTACTTC.

The chain has TRBV7-2 and TRBJ1-1; tentative D call: TRBD1 (5 bases). The CDR3 runs 14 residues. Germline CDR1 reads SGHTA; CDR2 reads FQGNSA. Trimming left V 5 bases short and J 1 base short, with 11 bases between. Written as DNA, the CDR3 is TGTGCCAGCAGCCTGGGGCCTTGGAACACTGAAGCTTTCTTT. Translating gives CASSLGPWNTEAFF. The variable domain in full, completed from reference TRBV7-2 and TRBJ1-1, reads GAGVSQSPSNKVTEKGKDVELRCDPISGHTALYWYRQSLGQGLEFLIYFQGNSAPDKSGLPSDRFSAERTGGSVSTLTIQRTQQEDSAVYLCASSLGPWNTEAFFGQGTRLTVV.

The chain combines TRBV11-2 with TRBJ2-7; TRBD1 might be the D (5 bases). Trimming pared 2 bases from V and 5 bases from J, leaving 13 bases between. The germline V gene encodes CDR1 SGHAT and CDR2 FQNNGV. The CDR3 sequence is 14 residues long. Written as DNA, the CDR3 is TGTGCCAGCAGCTTAAGACAGAGTACCAACGAGCAGTACTTC. Translation: CASSLRQSTNEQYF.

The J gene is TRBJ1-1, the V gene TRBV29-1; tentative D call: TRBD1 (6 bases). Germline V gives CDR1 SQVTM, CDR2 ANQGSEA. CDR3 length equals 13 residues. The V gene lost 6 bases and the J gene lost 1 base, with 12 bases spanning the gap. The CDR3 DNA follows: TGCAGCGTCACCAGGGGTGGGAACACTGAAGCTTTCTTT. This gives the protein CSVTRGGNTEAFF.

The chain recombines TRBV7-9 with TRBJ2-2; D unclear. The V end was cut by 11 bases, the J end by 1 base, with 8 bases between. This CDR3 is built from 12 residues. Germline assignment: CDR1 SEHNR and CDR2 FQNEAQ (reference sequence). In DNA form, the CDR3 reads TGTGCCTGTAATATGAACACCGGGGAGCTGTTTTTT. Translated: CACNMNTGELFF.

The chain links TRBV7-3 to TRBJ2-5, with 10 positions matching TRBD2. Germline lookup yields CDR1 SGHTA and CDR2 FQGTGA. Unmatched junction bases numbered 9, after V lost 3 bases and J lost 2 bases. The CDR3 length is 17 residues. Here the CDR3 reads CASSFPSGLAPQETQYF. The CDR3 DNA is TGTGCCAGCAGCTTCCCCTCGGGACTAGCGCCACAAGAGACCCAGTACTTC.

V gene TRBV19 combines with J gene TRBJ1-3, with 7 bases aligning to TRBD1. Germline trimming cut 4 bases from V and 3 bases from J; bases unmatched to any gene: 15. The CDR3 extends over 18 amino acids. Germline CDR1 reads LNHDA; CDR2 reads SQIVND (reference sequence). The CDR3: CASSRRSQGVFVGNTIYF. The CDR3 DNA follows: TGTGCCAGTAGTAGAAGGTCCCAGGGGGTCTTCGTTGGAAACACCATATATTTT.

This clone was counted a single time. V usage is TRBV28 and J usage is TRBJ2-2; 12 nucleotides match TRBD2. Per germline, CDR1 MDHEN and CDR2 SYDVKM. CDR3 length equals 16 residues. Unmatched junction bases numbered 8, after V lost 5 bases and J lost 7 bases. This CDR3 reads CASSDSSGRGNGELFF. The CDR3 bases are TGTGCCAGCAGTGATTCTAGCGGGAGGGGCAACGGGGAGCTGTTTTTT.

Written as DNA, the CDR3 is TGTGCCAGCAGCATCGATCTTCTGGGGGCCGGTGAAAAACTGTTTTTT. Translating gives CASSIDLLGAGEKLFF. The chain uses TRBV11-2 and TRBJ1-4; D might be TRBD1 (6 bases). Trimming shortened V by 5 bases and J by 7 bases, and 20 bases separated the two germline ends. This CDR3 is 16 amino acids long. The germline V gene has CDR1 SGHAT and CDR2 FQNNGV. Looking up the rest from reference TRBV11-2 and TRBJ1-4 gives the full variable domain: EAGVAQSPRYKIIEKRQSVAFWCNPISGHATLYWYQQILGQGPKLLIQFQNNGVVDDSQLPKDRFSAERLKGVDSTLKIQPAKLEDSAVYLCASSIDLLGAGEKLFFGSGTQLSVL.

The chain employs TRBV7-9 and TRBJ1-2; 7 positions agree with TRBD1. The CDR3 is made up of 13 amino acids. J was trimmed by 4 bases and V by 5 bases; bases with no gene match: 4. From germline, CDR1 is SEHNR and CDR2 FQNEAQ (reference sequence). In nucleotides, the CDR3 is TGTGCCAGCAGCCCCCGGGACAGCTATGGCTACACCTTC. Residues: CASSPRDSYGYTF.

The rearrangement joins TRBV3-1 (or the pseudogene TRBV3-2) to TRBJ2-7; D is ambiguous. The V end lost 4 bases, the J end lost 3 bases, and 13 bases lay between the germline ends. This CDR3 has 14 amino acids. Germline lookup yields CDR1 LGHDT and CDR2 YNNKEL (reference sequence). The CDR3 spells CASSRPDKYYEQYF. The CDR3 nucleotides are TGTGCCAGCAGCCGACCCGACAAGTACTACGAGCAGTACTTC.

This clone has only one observation. This sequence joins TRBV19 and TRBJ2-1; perhaps TRBD2 as D (5 bases). The CDR3 has 16 residues. The V end was cut by 7 bases, the J end by 0 bases, with 16 bases between. Germline CDR1 is LNHDA and CDR2 is SQIVND (reference sequence). CDR3 sequence (DNA): TGTGCCAGTACCCCCTTTCCTGGAGGCTCCTACAATGAGCAGTTCTTC. This codes for CASTPFPGGSYNEQFF.

The chain uses TRBV3-1 (or the pseudogene TRBV3-2) and TRBJ2-2; 14 bases are shared with TRBD2. The J segment lost 5 bases and the V segment lost 4 bases, leaving 9 bases of the junction unmatched. Germline V gene sequence: CDR1 LGHDT, CDR2 YNNKEL (reference sequence). CDR3 length: 18 residues. The CDR3: CASSRPGLAGAGTGELFF. The CDR3 nucleotides read TGTGCCAGCAGCCGTCCGGGACTAGCGGGAGCGGGGACCGGGGAGCTGTTTTTT.

This clone has a count of ten or more. This chain uses TRBV27 with TRBJ1-6; 10 bases agree with TRBD1. J gave up 8 bases and V 4 bases, and 5 bases lay outside the gene matches. The CDR3 runs 15 residues. From germline, CDR1 is MNHEY and CDR2 SMNVEV (reference sequence). In DNA, the CDR3 is TGTGCCAGCAGTTCATGGGACAGGGGAGATTCACCCCTCCACTTT. Protein: CASSSWDRGDSPLHF.

V is TRBV19 and J is TRBJ1-3; TRBD1 matches at 8 bases. Trimming took 7 bases from V and 3 from J; bases not matched to a gene: 5. Germline V gene sequence: CDR1 LNHDA, CDR2 SQIVND (reference sequence). This CDR3 is built from 14 residues. CDR3 coding DNA: TGTGCCAGTACCCACGGGACAGGTGGAAACACCATATATTTT. Amino acids: CASTHGTGGNTIYF.

This sequence joins TRBV5-1 and TRBJ2-2; D unresolved. Germline CDR1 reads SGHRS; CDR2 reads YFSETQ. With 0 bases removed from V and 4 bases from J, the gap between germline ends came to 7 bases. The CDR3 has 14 amino acids. In DNA, the CDR3 is TGCGCCAGCAGCTTGGGACGCGGCACCGGGGAGCTGTTTTTT. Protein sequence: CASSLGRGTGELFF.

J is TRBJ2-3 and V is TRBV7-3; 10 nucleotides agree with TRBD2. Germline lookup yields CDR1 SGHTA and CDR2 FQGTGA. After removal of 3 bases from V and 4 bases from J, the junction contained 7 bases not matched to a gene. CDR3 size: 16 residues. CDR3 nucleotide sequence: TGTGCCAGCAGCTTCGCTAGCGGGGGCCGATCAGATACGCAGTATTTT. This encodes CASSFASGGRSDTQYF.

The chain employs TRBV19 and TRBJ1-2; 7 nucleotides match TRBD1. V was pared by 3 bases and J by 6 bases, with 7 bases of the junction left unmatched. Germline loops: CDR1 LNHDA, CDR2 SQIVND (reference sequence). The CDR3 loop spans 14 amino acids. This chain's CDR3 is CASSIPGQLHGYTF. Here the CDR3 DNA reads TGTGCCAGTAGTATCCCGGGACAGTTACATGGCTACACCTTC.

A remark on this clone: This sequence may be a read error, since a much larger clone differs from it by one base. The rearrangement joins TRBV6-5 to TRBJ1-3; D is uncertain. The length of the CDR3 is 14 residues. Germline V lookup: CDR1 MNHEY, CDR2 SVGAGI. The V gene lost 6 bases and the J gene lost 0 bases, with 9 bases spanning the gap. The CDR3 coding sequence is TGTGCCAGCAGCCCCGGTTCCTCTGGAAACACCATATATTTT. It encodes CASSPGSSGNTIYF.

V gene TRBV5-1 combines with J gene TRBJ2-2; D is possibly TRBD2 (5 bases). V was pared by 0 bases and J by 1 base, with 10 bases between. CDR1 and CDR2 from the germline V gene are SGHRS and YFSETQ. The CDR3 is 16 amino acids. This CDR3 reads CASSLDAGLNTGELFF. CDR3 DNA sequence: TGCGCCAGCAGCTTGGATGCGGGCTTGAACACCGGGGAGCTGTTTTTT.

The chain has TRBV7-6 and TRBJ2-2; D possibly corresponds to TRBD2 (6 bases). The CDR3 is made up of 15 amino acids. V lost 4 bases and J lost 4, with 13 bases in between. Germline V lookup: CDR1 SGHVS, CDR2 FNYEAQ. The CDR3 bases are TGTGCCAGCAGCTCCGCGACTAGACCCACCGGGGAGCTGTTTTTT. Its protein is CASSSATRPTGELFF. Full variable domain (remainder filled in from reference TRBV7-6 and TRBJ2-2): GAGVSQSPRYKVTKRGQDVALRCDPISGHVSLYWYRQALGQGPEFLTYFNYEAQQDKSGLPNDRFSAERPEGSISTLTIQRTEQRDSAMYRCASSSATRPTGELFFGEGSRLTVL.

The V and J genes are TRBV7-8 and TRBJ2-7; the match to TRBD1 covers 9 bases. In germline, CDR1 is SGHVS, CDR2 FQNEAQ. J was trimmed by 4 bases and V by 3 bases; bases with no gene match: 10. The CDR3 totals 16 residues. For the CDR3, the DNA is TGTGCCAGCAGCTTGTCCGGGACAGGGACTATTTACGAGCAGTACTTC. Translated: CASSLSGTGTIYEQYF.

V and J are TRBV6-5 and TRBJ1-5; TRBD1 agrees at 8 bases. The CDR3 spans 14 residues. The V and J ends lost 6 bases and 7 bases, in that order; junction bases with no gene match: 8. CDR1 and CDR2 from the germline V gene are MNHEY and SVGAGI. CDR3 sequence (DNA): TGTGCCAGCAGCCAGGACAGGGTAGGACAGCCCCAGCATTTT. Translating gives CASSQDRVGQPQHF.

The V and J genes are TRBV18 and TRBJ2-1; the match to TRBD2 covers 9 bases. Germline V gene data show CDR1 as KGHSH and CDR2 as LQKENI. The ends lost 3 bases at V and 3 bases at J; junction bases unmatched: 9. The CDR3 runs 17 residues. CDR3 sequence (DNA): TGTGCCAGCTCACCCAGGAGTAGCGGGAGTAACTACAATGAGCAGTTCTTC. It encodes CASSPRSSGSNYNEQFF.

The sample holds one count of this clone. The chain has TRBV27 and TRBJ2-1, with D tentatively TRBD2 (5 bases). The CDR3 covers 13 residues. V lost 6 bases, J lost 7 bases, and 13 bases lay in between. Germline V gives CDR1 MNHEY, CDR2 SMNVEV (reference sequence). CDR3: CASSFEGLNEQFF. The CDR3 DNA reads as TGTGCCAGCAGCTTCGAGGGTCTTAATGAGCAGTTCTTC.

Note on this clone: Sequence at one end of the junction differs from germline and may be a read error. DNA for the CDR3: TGTGCCAGTAGTACGTTAACGGCTAGCGGGCTTCTCTTC. It codes for CASSTLTASGLLF. V gene TRBV19 combines with J gene TRBJ2-1; 8 positions match TRBD2. This CDR3 has 13 residues. Per the germline V gene, CDR1 is LNHDA and CDR2 is SQIVND (reference sequence).

The J gene is TRBJ2-7, the V gene TRBV20-1; D may be TRBD1 (5 bases). CDR1 is DFQATT, CDR2 SNEGSKA, per germline (reference sequence). The CDR3 length is 11 residues. V dropped 6 bases and J dropped 1 base, with 7 bases sitting between them. CDR3 in DNA: TGCAGTGCCACAGGTTCCTACGAGCAGTACTTC. Translating it yields CSATGSYEQYF.

V gene TRBV5-1 combines with J gene TRBJ2-7, with 9 bases aligning to TRBD2. Per germline, CDR1 SGHRS and CDR2 YFSETQ. Germline trimming cut 7 bases from V and 0 bases from J; bases unmatched to any gene: 5. This CDR3 has 14 amino acids. DNA for the CDR3: TGCGCCAGCCGTAGCGGGGGTAGCTCCTACGAGCAGTACTTC. It specifies CASRSGGSSYEQYF. The entire variable domain, with the rest obtained from reference TRBV5-1 and TRBJ2-7, is as follows: KAGVTQTPRYLIKTRGQQVTLSCSPISGHRSVSWYQQTPGQGLQFLFEYFSETQRNKGNFPGRFSGRQFSNSRSEMNVSTLELGDSALYLCASRSGGSSYEQYFGPGTRLTVT.

The chain couples TRBV18 to TRBJ2-7, with 9 bases identical to TRBD2. Unmatched junction bases numbered 7, after V lost 3 bases and J lost 7 bases. CDR1 is KGHSH, CDR2 LQKENI, per germline. The CDR3 totals 14 residues. CDR3 region: CASSPVAGVFEQYF. CDR3 DNA sequence: TGTGCCAGCTCACCTGTAGCGGGAGTATTTGAGCAGTACTTC.